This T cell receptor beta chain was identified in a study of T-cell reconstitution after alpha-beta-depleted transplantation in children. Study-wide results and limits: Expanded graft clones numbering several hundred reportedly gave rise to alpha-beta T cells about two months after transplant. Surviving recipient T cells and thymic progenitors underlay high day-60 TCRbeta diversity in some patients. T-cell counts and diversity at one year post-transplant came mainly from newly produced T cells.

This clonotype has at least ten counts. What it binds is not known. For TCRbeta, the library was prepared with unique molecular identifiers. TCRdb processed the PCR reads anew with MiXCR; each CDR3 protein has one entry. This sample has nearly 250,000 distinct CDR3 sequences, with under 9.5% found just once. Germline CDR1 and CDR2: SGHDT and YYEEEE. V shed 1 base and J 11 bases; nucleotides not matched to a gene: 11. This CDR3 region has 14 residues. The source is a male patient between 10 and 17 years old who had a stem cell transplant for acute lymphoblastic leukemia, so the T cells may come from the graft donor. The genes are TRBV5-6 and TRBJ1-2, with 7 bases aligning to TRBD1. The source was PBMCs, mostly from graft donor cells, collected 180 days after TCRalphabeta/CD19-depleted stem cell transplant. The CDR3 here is CASSLMAGGVRYTF. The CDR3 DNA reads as TGTGCCAGCAGCTTGATGGCAGGGGGGGTGAGATACACCTTC. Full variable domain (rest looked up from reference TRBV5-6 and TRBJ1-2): DAGVTQSPTHLIKTRGQQVTLRCSPKSGHDTVSWYQQALGQGPQFIFQYYEEEERQRGNFPDRFSGHQFPNYSSELNVNALLLGDSALYLCASSLMAGGVRYTFGSGTRLTVV.